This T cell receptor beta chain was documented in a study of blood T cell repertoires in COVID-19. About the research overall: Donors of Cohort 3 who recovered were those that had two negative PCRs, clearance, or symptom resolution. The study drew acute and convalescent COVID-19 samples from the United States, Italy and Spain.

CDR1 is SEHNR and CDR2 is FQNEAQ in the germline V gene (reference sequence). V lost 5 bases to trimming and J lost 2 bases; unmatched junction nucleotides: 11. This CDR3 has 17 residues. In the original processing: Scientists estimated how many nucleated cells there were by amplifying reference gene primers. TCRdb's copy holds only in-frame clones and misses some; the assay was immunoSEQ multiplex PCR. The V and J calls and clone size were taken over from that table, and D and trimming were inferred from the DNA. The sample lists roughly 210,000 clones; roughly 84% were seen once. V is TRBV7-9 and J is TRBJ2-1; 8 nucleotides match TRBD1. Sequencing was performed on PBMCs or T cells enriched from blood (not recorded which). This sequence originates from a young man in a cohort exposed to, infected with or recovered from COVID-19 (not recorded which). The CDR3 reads CASSQLRTGLPYNEQFF. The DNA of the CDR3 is TGTGCCAGCAGCCAGTTGCGGACAGGGTTGCCCTACAATGAGCAGTTCTTC.